This is a list of T cell receptor beta chains from one sample in a study of T cells in Graves' hyperthyroidism and ophthalmopathy. TCRdb fed the multiplex PCR reads into MiXCR, producing one record per CDR3 protein. Found here are a few hundred thousand distinct CDR3 sequences, 12% to 15% of them singletons; the top ten hold around 30%. Sequenced sample: blood. All receptors come from a woman aged 45-59 years with Graves' hyperthyroidism that later progressed to Graves' ophthalmopathy. CDR3s include the opening cysteine and the closing phenylalanine or tryptophan. Fields, in order: D gene, V gene, J gene, clone size, CDR3 DNA, CDR3 protein. A D gene is named only where the DNA matches it firmly. Size tells how often a clone was seen (once, few, many) or the class of an expanded clone, and some rows leave it out.

>NA|TRBV2|TRBJ2-4|many
TGTGCCGGCAGGGGGCGGGGGCCAATAGCCAAAAACATTCAGTACTTC
CAGRGRGPIAKNIQYF
>TRBD2|TRBV27|TRBJ2-7|many
TGTGCCAGCAGGCTACTAGCGGTCGCCTACGAGCAGTACTTC
CASRLLAVAYEQYF
>NA|TRBV7-3|TRBJ2-2|few
TGTGCCAGCGAGGAGCGGAACACCGGGGAGCTGTTTTTT
CASEERNTGELFF
>NA|TRBV10-3|TRBJ2-7|many
TGTGCCATCAGTGACAACAGGGTTTCCTACGAGCAGTACTTC
CAISDNRVSYEQYF
>NA|TRBV27|TRBJ2-7|NA
TGTGCCAGCACTCCGTTGGGACTCACCTACGAGCAGTACTTC
CASTPLGLTYEQYF
>NA|TRBV19|TRBJ2-1|few
TGTGCCAGTAGTATAGGAATGGCCCTTTACAATGAGCAGTTCTTC
CASSIGMALYNEQFF
>NA|TRBV19|TRBJ1-1|NA
TGTGCCAGTAGTATGAGGGGAGAAACTGAAGCTTTCTTT
CASSMRGETEAFF
>NA|TRBV2|TRBJ2-7|few
TGTGCCAGCAGCGACATTCGCGGCCGCTCCTACGAGCAGTACTTC
CASSDIRGRSYEQYF
>TRBD2|TRBV5-1|TRBJ2-5|few
TGCGCCAGCTGCCCCCCTAGCGGCGAAGAGACCCAGTACTTC
CASCPPSGEETQYF
>NA|TRBV3-1|TRBJ2-7|many
TGTGCCAGCAGCCCAGGGGGGGGCACCTACGAGCAGTACTTC
CASSPGGGTYEQYF
>NA|TRBV28|TRBJ2-5|many
TGTGCCAGCAGTTTAGAACAGGGTGAGCGAGAGACCCAGTACTTC
CASSLEQGERETQYF
>NA|TRBV5-1|TRBJ1-4|NA
TGCGCCAGCAGCTTGGGCTCACAGGTGCGCATGATAAGTGAAAAACTGTTTTTT
CASSLGSQVRMISEKLFF
>NA|TRBV14|TRBJ1-1|NA
TGTGCCAGCAGCCAAGTTTTTTTTGCAGGCGGAACTGAAGCTTTCTTT
CASSQVFFAGGTEAFF
>NA|TRBV12-3/TRBV12-4|TRBJ1-6|few
TGTGCCAGCACACAGGCCGGGAGGTCCTATAATTCACCCCTCCACTTT
CASTQAGRSYNSPLHF
>TRBD2|TRBV28|TRBJ2-1|many
TGTGCCAGCAATTTGAGCGGGAGGTCGAGTGAGCAGTTCTTC
CASNLSGRSSEQFF
>NA|TRBV28|TRBJ2-2|many
TGTGCCAGCAGTTTAGGCCGTCCCGGGGAGCTGTTTTTT
CASSLGRPGELFF
>TRBD1|TRBV10-3|TRBJ2-3|many
TGTGCCATCAGCGACGACAGGGGCAAAGTGGATACGCAGTATTTT
CAISDDRGKVDTQYF
>TRBD1|TRBV20-1|TRBJ1-5|NA
TGCAGTGCTAGAGCGGGCCATTTCACAGGGGGCCAAGCCGGTCAGCCCCAGCATTTT
CSARAGHFTGGQAGQPQHF
>NA|TRBV7-3|TRBJ2-2|NA
TGTGCCAGCAGCTTAGGCAGGACCGGCGGGGAGCTGTTTTTT
CASSLGRTGGELFF
>TRBD2|TRBV3-1|TRBJ2-2|many
TGTGCCAGCATTGGGACTACTAACACCGGGGAGCTGTTTTTT
CASIGTTNTGELFF
>NA|TRBV5-1|TRBJ1-2|few
TGCGCCAGCACCTACATGGACAGTTTCAACTATGGCTACACCTTC
CASTYMDSFNYGYTF
>NA|TRBV20-1|TRBJ1-2|few
TGCAGTGCTAGAGATCTTCTTACCTCCGGAGGGTATGGCTACACCTTC
CSARDLLTSGGYGYTF
>NA|TRBV20-1|TRBJ2-3|many
TGCAGTGCTAGCGGGGACTTCACAGATACGCAGTATTTT
CSASGDFTDTQYF
>NA|TRBV29-1|TRBJ2-5|many
TGCAGCGTTGCCGCCCGTCCCCGAGCAAGGGTCCTCCAAGAGACCCAGTACTTC
CSVAARPRARVLQETQYF
>TRBD2|TRBV2|TRBJ2-3|many
TGTGCCAGCAGTGATTGGAGCGGGAGTCGCGCAGATACGCAGTATTTT
CASSDWSGSRADTQYF
>NA|TRBV12-3/TRBV12-4|TRBJ2-1|many
TGTGCCAGCAGTCGGGGGCGGGGTGAGCAGTTCTTC
CASSRGRGEQFF
>NA|TRBV30|TRBJ1-2|many
TGTGCCTGGAACACAGGGTACTATGGCTACACCTTC
CAWNTGYYGYTF
>NA|TRBV24-1|TRBJ2-6|few
TGTGCCACCGGTGACCCTAGCCGGGCAGGTGGGGCCAACGTCCTGACTTTC
CATGDPSRAGGANVLTF
>NA|TRBV11-2|TRBJ2-5|NA
TGTGCCAGCAGCTTAGATCCAGGTGGGGAGACCCAGTACTTC
CASSLDPGGETQYF